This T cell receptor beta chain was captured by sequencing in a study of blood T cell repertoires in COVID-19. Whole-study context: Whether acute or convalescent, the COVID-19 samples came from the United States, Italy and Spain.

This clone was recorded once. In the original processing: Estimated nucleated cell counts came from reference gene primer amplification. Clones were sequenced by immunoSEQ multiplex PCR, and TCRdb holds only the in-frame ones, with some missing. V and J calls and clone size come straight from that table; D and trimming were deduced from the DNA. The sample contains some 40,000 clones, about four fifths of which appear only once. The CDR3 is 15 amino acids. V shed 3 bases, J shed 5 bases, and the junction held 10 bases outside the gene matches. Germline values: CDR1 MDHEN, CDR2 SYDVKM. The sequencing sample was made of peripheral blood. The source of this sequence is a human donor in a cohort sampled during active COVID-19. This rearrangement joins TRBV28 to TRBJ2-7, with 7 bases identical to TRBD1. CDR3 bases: TGTGCCAGCAGTTTGGTAGGGACAGAGAATGACGAGCAGTACTTC. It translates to CASSLVGTENDEQYF.